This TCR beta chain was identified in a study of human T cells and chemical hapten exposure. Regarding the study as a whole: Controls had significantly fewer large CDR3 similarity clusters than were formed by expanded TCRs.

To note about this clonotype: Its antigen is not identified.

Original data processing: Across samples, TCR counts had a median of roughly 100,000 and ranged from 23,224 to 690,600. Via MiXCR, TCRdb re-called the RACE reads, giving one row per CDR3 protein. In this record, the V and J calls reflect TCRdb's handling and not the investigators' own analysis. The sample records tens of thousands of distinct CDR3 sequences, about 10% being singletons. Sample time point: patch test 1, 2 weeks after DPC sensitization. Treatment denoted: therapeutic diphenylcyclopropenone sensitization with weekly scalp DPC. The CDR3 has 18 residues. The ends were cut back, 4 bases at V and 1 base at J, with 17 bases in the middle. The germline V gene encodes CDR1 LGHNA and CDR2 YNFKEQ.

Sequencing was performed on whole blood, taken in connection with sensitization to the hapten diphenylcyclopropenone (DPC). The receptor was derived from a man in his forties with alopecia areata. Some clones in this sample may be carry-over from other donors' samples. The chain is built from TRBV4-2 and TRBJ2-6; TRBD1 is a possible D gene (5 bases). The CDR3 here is CASSPPKGHGSGANVLTF. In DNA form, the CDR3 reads TGTGCCAGCAGCCCACCCAAGGGGCATGGGTCTGGGGCCAACGTCCTGACTTTC.